This record looks at one TCR beta chain sequence and its context. Antigen: not known. Expressed TCRB transcripts were sequenced, since all the RNA that had been isolated was reverse transcribed. Repertoires were generated with immunoSEQ multiplex PCR, while TCRdb's copy carries only in-frame clones and drops some. Among roughly 60,000 clones, 59% were seen once, and the ten largest hold about 2.2%. V gave up 4 bases and J gave up 1 base; unmatched junction bases: 1. The germline gives CDR1 KGHSH, CDR2 LQKENI. This CDR3 spans 15 amino acids. This entry belongs to a study of beta chain features in type 1 diabetes. Study-level results: Fewer insertions but more deletions were seen at VDJ junctions in type 1 diabetes patients. The similarity of naive, central memory and Treg TCRB repertoires appeared greater among patients than among healthy donors.

This clonotype originated in a woman aged 18-29 years in good health. Input material: Tregs from blood. The V call is TRBV18, the J call TRBJ1-5; 10 bases map to TRBD1. CDR3 sequence: CASSQGQGSNQPQHF. The CDR3 DNA sequence: TGTGCCAGCTCACAGGGACAGGGGAGCAATCAGCCCCAGCATTTT.